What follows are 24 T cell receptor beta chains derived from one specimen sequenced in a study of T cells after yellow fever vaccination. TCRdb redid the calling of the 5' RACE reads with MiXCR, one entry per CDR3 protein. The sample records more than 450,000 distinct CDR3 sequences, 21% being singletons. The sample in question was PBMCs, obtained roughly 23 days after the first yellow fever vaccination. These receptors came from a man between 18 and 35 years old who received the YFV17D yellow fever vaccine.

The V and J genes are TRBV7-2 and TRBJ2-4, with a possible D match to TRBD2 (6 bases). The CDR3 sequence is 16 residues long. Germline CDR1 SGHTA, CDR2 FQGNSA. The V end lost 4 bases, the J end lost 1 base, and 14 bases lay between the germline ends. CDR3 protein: CASSSTGLSAKNIQYF. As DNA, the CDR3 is TGTGCCAGCAGCTCCACGGGACTCTCCGCCAAAAACATTCAGTACTTC.

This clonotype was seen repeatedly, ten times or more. The CDR3: CSARPGLGLNTEAFF. The CDR3 DNA follows: TGCAGTGCTAGACCAGGCCTGGGACTGAACACTGAAGCTTTCTTT. The V gene is TRBV20-1, the J gene TRBJ1-1; a possible D gene is TRBD1 (5 bases). The V gene lost 2 bases and the J gene lost 0 bases, with 13 bases spanning the gap. CDR3 size: 15 residues. CDR1 DFQATT and CDR2 SNEGSKA come from the germline V gene (reference sequence).

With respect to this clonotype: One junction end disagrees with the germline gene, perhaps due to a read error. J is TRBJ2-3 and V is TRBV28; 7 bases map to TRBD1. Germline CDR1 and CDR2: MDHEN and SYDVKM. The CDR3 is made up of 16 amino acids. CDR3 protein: CASGLRTGGSTDTQYF. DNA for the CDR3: TGTGCCAGCGGTTTAAGGACAGGCGGAAGCACAGATACGCAGTATTTT.

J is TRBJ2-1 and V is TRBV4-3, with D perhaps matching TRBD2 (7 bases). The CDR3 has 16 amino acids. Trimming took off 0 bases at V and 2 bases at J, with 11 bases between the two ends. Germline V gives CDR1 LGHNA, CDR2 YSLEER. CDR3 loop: CASSQDRGDTYNEQFF. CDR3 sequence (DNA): TGCGCCAGCAGCCAAGATCGGGGGGACACCTACAATGAGCAGTTCTTC.

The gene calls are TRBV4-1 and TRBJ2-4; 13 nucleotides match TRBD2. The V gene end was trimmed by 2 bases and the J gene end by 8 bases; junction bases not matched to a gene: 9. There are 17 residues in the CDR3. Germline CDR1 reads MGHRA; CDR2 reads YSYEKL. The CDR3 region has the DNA TGCGCCAGCAGCCAAACAGGACTAGCGGGGGACGGCGACATTCAGTACTTC. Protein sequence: CASSQTGLAGDGDIQYF.

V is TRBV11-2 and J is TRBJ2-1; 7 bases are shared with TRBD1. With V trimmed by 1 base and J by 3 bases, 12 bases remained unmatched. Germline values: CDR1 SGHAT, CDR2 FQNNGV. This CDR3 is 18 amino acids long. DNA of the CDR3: TGTGCCAGCAGCTTAGGAGAATCGGGACAGAGGTTCTACAATGAGCAGTTCTTC. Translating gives CASSLGESGQRFYNEQFF.

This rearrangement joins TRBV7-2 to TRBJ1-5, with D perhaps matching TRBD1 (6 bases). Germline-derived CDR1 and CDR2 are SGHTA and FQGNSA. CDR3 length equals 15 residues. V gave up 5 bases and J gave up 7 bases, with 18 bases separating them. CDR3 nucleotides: TGTGCCAGCAGCGCCGACAGGTCCGCCGGGCAGCCCCAGCATTTT. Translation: CASSADRSAGQPQHF.

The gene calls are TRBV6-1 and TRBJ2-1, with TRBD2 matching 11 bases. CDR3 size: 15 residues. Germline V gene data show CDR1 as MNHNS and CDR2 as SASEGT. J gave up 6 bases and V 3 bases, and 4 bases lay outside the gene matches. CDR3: CASSDPGLAANEQFF. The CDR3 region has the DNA TGTGCCAGCAGTGATCCGGGACTAGCGGCCAATGAGCAGTTCTTC.

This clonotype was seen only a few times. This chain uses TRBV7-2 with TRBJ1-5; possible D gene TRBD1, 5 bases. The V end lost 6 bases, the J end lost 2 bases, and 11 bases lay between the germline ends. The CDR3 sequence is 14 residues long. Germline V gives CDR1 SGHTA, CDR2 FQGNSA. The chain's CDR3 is CASSGWGGNQPQHF. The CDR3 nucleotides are TGTGCCAGCAGTGGGTGGGGGGGCAATCAGCCCCAGCATTTT.

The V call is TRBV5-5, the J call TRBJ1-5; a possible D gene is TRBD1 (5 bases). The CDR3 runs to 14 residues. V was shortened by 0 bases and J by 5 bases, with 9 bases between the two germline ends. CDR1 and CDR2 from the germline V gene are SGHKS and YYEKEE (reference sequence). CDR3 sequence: CASSLGGEHQPQHF. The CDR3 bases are TGTGCCAGCAGCTTGGGAGGGGAACATCAGCCCCAGCATTTT. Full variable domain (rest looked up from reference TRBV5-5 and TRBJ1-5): DAGVTQSPTHLIKTRGQQVTLRCSPISGHKSVSWYQQVLGQGPQFIFQYYEKEERGRGNFPDRFSARQFPNYSSELNVNALLLGDSALYLCASSLGGEHQPQHFGDGTRLSIL.

The CDR3 loop is CASSLEGTPLPRELFF. CDR3 in DNA: TGTGCCAGCAGCTTAGAAGGGACTCCTCTACCCCGGGAGCTGTTTTTT. The chain recombines TRBV7-6 with TRBJ2-2, with a tentative D call TRBD2 (6 bases). The germline gives CDR1 SGHVS, CDR2 FNYEAQ. V was clipped by 1 base and J by 9 bases, with 18 bases between them. CDR3 length equals 16 residues.

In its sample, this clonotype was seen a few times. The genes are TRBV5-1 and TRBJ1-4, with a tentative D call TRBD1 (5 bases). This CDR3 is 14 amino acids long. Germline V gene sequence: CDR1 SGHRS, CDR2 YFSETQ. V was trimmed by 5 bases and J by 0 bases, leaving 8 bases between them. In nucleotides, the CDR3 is TGCGCCAGCAGTGGGGGAGCAACTAATGAAAAACTGTTTTTT. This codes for CASSGGATNEKLFF.

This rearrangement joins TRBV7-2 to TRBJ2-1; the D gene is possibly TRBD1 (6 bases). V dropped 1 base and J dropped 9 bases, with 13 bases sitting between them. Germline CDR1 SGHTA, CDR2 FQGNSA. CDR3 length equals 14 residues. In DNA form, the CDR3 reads TGTGCCAGCAGCTTAGTGGGGGCCTCAATTGAGCAGTTCTTC. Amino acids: CASSLVGASIEQFF.

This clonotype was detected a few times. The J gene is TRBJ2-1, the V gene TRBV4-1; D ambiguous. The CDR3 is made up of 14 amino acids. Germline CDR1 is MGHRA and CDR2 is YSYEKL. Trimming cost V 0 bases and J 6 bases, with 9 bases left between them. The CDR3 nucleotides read TGCGCCAGCAGCCAAGAATGGACGACCAATGAGCAGTTCTTC. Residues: CASSQEWTTNEQFF.

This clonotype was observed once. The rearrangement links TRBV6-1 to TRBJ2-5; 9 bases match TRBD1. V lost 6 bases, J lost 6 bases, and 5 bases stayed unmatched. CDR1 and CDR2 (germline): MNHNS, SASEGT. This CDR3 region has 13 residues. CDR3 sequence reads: CASRNRGRKTQYF. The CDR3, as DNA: TGTGCCAGCAGAAACAGGGGGCGAAAGACCCAGTACTTC.

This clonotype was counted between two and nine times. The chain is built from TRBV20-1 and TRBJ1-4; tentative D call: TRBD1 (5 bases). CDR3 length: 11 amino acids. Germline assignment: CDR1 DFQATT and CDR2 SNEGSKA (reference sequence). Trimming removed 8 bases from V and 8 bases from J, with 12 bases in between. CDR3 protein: CSRLGGEKLFF. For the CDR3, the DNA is TGCAGTCGCTTGGGGGGAGAAAAACTGTTTTTT.

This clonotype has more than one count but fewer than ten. Here the CDR3 reads CSAPGGLANNEQFF. In DNA, the CDR3 is TGCAGTGCCCCCGGGGGACTAGCCAACAATGAGCAGTTCTTC. The rearrangement joins TRBV20-1 to TRBJ2-1, with 9 bases fitting TRBD2. This CDR3 contains 14 residues. The trim removed 6 bases at V and 5 bases at J, leaving 8 bases unmatched. Germline loops: CDR1 DFQATT, CDR2 SNEGSKA (reference sequence).

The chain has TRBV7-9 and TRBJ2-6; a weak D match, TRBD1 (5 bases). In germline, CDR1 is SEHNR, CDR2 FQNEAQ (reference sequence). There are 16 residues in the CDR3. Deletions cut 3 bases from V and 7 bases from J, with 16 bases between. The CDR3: CASSLAQGSFANVLTF. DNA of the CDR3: TGTGCCAGCAGCTTGGCTCAGGGTTCATTTGCCAACGTCCTGACTTTC.

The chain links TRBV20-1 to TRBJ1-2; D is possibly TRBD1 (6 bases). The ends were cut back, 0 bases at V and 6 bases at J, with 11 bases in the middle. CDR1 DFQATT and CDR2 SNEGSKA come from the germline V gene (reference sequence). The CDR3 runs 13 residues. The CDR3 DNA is TGCAGTGCTAGAGATAACAGGGTTGATGGCTACACCTTC. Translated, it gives CSARDNRVDGYTF.

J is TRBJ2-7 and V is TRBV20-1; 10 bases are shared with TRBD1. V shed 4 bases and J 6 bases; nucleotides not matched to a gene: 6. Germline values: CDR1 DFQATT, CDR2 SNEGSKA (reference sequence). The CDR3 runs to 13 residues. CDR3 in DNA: TGCAGTGCTAACGACAGGGGGCAGGCCGAGCAGTACTTC. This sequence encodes CSANDRGQAEQYF.

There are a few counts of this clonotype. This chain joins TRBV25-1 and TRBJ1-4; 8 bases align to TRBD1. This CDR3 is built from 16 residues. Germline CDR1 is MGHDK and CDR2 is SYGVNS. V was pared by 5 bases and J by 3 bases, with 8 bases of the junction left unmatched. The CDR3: CASSIGQGWSNEKLFF. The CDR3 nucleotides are TGTGCCAGCAGTATAGGACAGGGCTGGTCTAATGAAAAACTGTTTTTT.

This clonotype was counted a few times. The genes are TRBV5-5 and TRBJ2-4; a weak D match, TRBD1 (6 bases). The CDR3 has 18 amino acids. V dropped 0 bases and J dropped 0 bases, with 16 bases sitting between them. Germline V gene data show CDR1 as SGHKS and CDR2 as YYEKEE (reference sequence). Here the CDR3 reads CASSLGTAASTAKNIQYF. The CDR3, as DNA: TGTGCCAGCAGCTTGGGGACAGCAGCCTCCACAGCCAAAAACATTCAGTACTTC.

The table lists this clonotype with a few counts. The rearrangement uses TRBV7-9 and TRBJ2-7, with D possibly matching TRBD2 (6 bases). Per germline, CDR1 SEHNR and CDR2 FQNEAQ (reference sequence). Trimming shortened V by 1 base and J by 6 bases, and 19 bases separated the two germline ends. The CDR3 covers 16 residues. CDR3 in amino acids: CASSLGPGGAGSEQYV. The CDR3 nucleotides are TGTGCCAGCAGCTTAGGGCCTGGTGGGGCGGGGAGCGAGCAGTACGTC.

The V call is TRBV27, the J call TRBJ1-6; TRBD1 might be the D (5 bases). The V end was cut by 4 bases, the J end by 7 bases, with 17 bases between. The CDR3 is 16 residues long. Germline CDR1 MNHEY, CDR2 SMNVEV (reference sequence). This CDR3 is CASSSWPGGGNSPLHF. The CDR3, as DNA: TGTGCCAGCAGTTCGTGGCCCGGGGGTGGGAATTCACCCCTCCACTTT.